This is a list of T cell receptor beta chains from one sample in a study of T cell changes during pregnancy in multiple sclerosis. Produced via immunoSEQ multiplex PCR; TCRdb's table is partial and in-frame only. The sample lists roughly 32,000 clones; about 90% were seen once. The sample consisted of CD8+ T cells from peripheral blood mononuclear cells, taken in the third trimester of pregnancy. The receptors originated from a female donor with multiple sclerosis, enrolled in a pregnancy study. Both conserved end residues are part of each CDR3. Each record gives: V gene, D gene, J gene, clone size, CDR3 length, CDR3 DNA, CDR3 protein. D genes are given only for firm matches. Where a row states a size, it is once, few, many or the class of an expanded clone; other rows omit it.

v_call: TRBV6-5; d_call: -; j_call: TRBJ2-1; clone_size: -; cdr3_length: 12; cdr3_nt: TGTGCCAGCAGAACTATATCCAATGAGCAGTTCTTC; cdr3_aa: CASRTISNEQFF
v_call: TRBV6-1; d_call: -; j_call: TRBJ2-1; clone_size: -; cdr3_length: 11; cdr3_nt: TGTGCCAGCAGTAAGCACAATGAGCAGTTCTTC; cdr3_aa: CASSKHNEQFF
v_call: TRBV11-3; d_call: -; j_call: TRBJ2-1; clone_size: -; cdr3_length: 12; cdr3_nt: TGTGCCAGCTCTCCCCACTCCAATGAGCAGTTCTTC; cdr3_aa: CASSPHSNEQFF
v_call: TRBV5-6; d_call: -; j_call: TRBJ2-1; clone_size: -; cdr3_length: 11; cdr3_nt: TGTGCCAGCTCGGACTTCAATGAGCAGTTCTTC; cdr3_aa: CASSDFNEQFF
v_call: TRBV7-9; d_call: TRBD2; j_call: TRBJ2-7; clone_size: -; cdr3_length: 13; cdr3_nt: TGTGCCAGCAGCCCCAGCGGGGGCTACGAGCAGTACTTC; cdr3_aa: CASSPSGGYEQYF
v_call: TRBV19; d_call: -; j_call: TRBJ2-7; clone_size: -; cdr3_length: 12; cdr3_nt: TGTGCCAGTAGCCCTGGCCCCTACGAGCAGTACTTC; cdr3_aa: CASSPGPYEQYF
v_call: TRBV12-5; d_call: -; j_call: TRBJ2-7; clone_size: -; cdr3_length: 14; cdr3_nt: TGTGCTAGTGGTTTTGGGACTTTCCCCCTCGAGCAGTACTTC; cdr3_aa: CASGFGTFPLEQYF
v_call: TRBV6-1; d_call: TRBD1; j_call: TRBJ2-1; clone_size: -; cdr3_length: 12; cdr3_nt: TGTGCCGGAGGACAGGGAAACAATGAGCAGTTCTTC; cdr3_aa: CAGGQGNNEQFF
v_call: TRBV5-4; d_call: TRBD1; j_call: TRBJ2-7; clone_size: -; cdr3_length: 13; cdr3_nt: TGTGCCAGCAGCACCGGGACAGCCGCCGAGCAGTACTTC; cdr3_aa: CASSTGTAAEQYF
v_call: TRBV13; d_call: TRBD2; j_call: TRBJ2-4; clone_size: -; cdr3_length: 16; cdr3_nt: TGTGCCAGCAGCTCGGGGGGAGCCCGAGCCAAAAACATTCAGTACTTC; cdr3_aa: CASSSGGARAKNIQYF
v_call: TRBV11-2; d_call: TRBD2; j_call: TRBJ2-1; clone_size: -; cdr3_length: 15; cdr3_nt: TGTGCCAGCAGCCCCGGACTAGCGGGGGGGAGTGAGCAGTTCTTC; cdr3_aa: CASSPGLAGGSEQFF
v_call: TRBV2; d_call: -; j_call: TRBJ2-1; clone_size: -; cdr3_length: 16; cdr3_nt: TGTGCCAGCAGTTCCAGGTCCCCGAGCTCCTACAATGAGCAGTTCTTC; cdr3_aa: CASSSRSPSSYNEQFF
v_call: TRBV5-6; d_call: TRBD2; j_call: TRBJ2-2; clone_size: -; cdr3_length: 14; cdr3_nt: TGTGCCAGCAGCAATAGCGGGGGTGTCGGGGAGCTGTTTTTT; cdr3_aa: CASSNSGGVGELFF
v_call: TRBV5-6; d_call: -; j_call: TRBJ1-1; clone_size: -; cdr3_length: 13; cdr3_nt: TGTGCCAGCAGCCCCCGGGGAGCAGCTGAAGCTTTCTTT; cdr3_aa: CASSPRGAAEAFF
v_call: TRBV18; d_call: TRBD1; j_call: TRBJ2-7; clone_size: -; cdr3_length: 14; cdr3_nt: TGTGCCAGCTCACCGGACAGGGCAAAGTACGAGCAGTACTTC; cdr3_aa: CASSPDRAKYEQYF
v_call: TRBV7-8; d_call: -; j_call: TRBJ2-3; clone_size: few; cdr3_length: 18; cdr3_nt: TGTGCCAGCAGCTTAGTCGTTCTGATAGCGGCCAGCACAGATACGCAGTATTTT; cdr3_aa: CASSLVVLIAASTDTQYF
v_call: TRBV9; d_call: -; j_call: TRBJ1-2; clone_size: once; cdr3_length: 13; cdr3_nt: TGTGCCAGCAGGGGCAGGATAGACTATGGCTACACCTTC; cdr3_aa: CASRGRIDYGYTF
v_call: TRBV19; d_call: TRBD2; j_call: TRBJ2-3; clone_size: -; cdr3_length: 21; cdr3_nt: TGTGCCAGTAGTATCAGTGCGGGGCTAGCGGGGGCCCCGGGGCGCACAGATACGCAGTATTTT; cdr3_aa: CASSISAGLAGAPGRTDTQYF
v_call: TRBV9; d_call: TRBD2; j_call: TRBJ2-1; clone_size: -; cdr3_length: 14; cdr3_nt: TGTGCCAGCAGCGCTAGCGGGGGGGCGCATGAGCAGTTCTTC; cdr3_aa: CASSASGGAHEQFF
v_call: TRBV4-2; d_call: -; j_call: TRBJ1-3; clone_size: -; cdr3_length: 17; cdr3_nt: TGTGCCAGCAGCCAAGATCGGGGACTACAGGCTGGAAACACCATATATTTT; cdr3_aa: CASSQDRGLQAGNTIYF
v_call: TRBV29-1; d_call: TRBD1; j_call: TRBJ2-7; clone_size: -; cdr3_length: 12; cdr3_nt: TGCAGCGCCGGGGACAGGTCCTACGAGCAGTACTTC; cdr3_aa: CSAGDRSYEQYF
v_call: TRBV27; d_call: TRBD1; j_call: TRBJ1-1; clone_size: -; cdr3_length: 15; cdr3_nt: TGTGCCAGCAGTTTAAGTGGGACAGGGGACACTGAAGCTTTCTTT; cdr3_aa: CASSLSGTGDTEAFF
v_call: TRBV4-3; d_call: TRBD2; j_call: TRBJ2-1; clone_size: -; cdr3_length: 16; cdr3_nt: TGCGCCAGCAGCCAAGGACTAGCGGGGGCTATTAATGAGCAGTTCTTC; cdr3_aa: CASSQGLAGAINEQFF
v_call: TRBV14; d_call: TRBD2; j_call: TRBJ2-7; clone_size: -; cdr3_length: 14; cdr3_nt: TGTGCCAGTCACCCTACGGGGGGTGGCTACGAGCAGTACTTC; cdr3_aa: CASHPTGGGYEQYF
v_call: TRBV11-2; d_call: -; j_call: TRBJ2-7; clone_size: -; cdr3_length: 14; cdr3_nt: TGTGCCAGCAGCTTCCCTTCGTCCCGGGGCGAGCAGTACTTC; cdr3_aa: CASSFPSSRGEQYF
v_call: TRBV5-1; d_call: -; j_call: TRBJ1-1; clone_size: once; cdr3_length: 17; cdr3_nt: TGCGCCAGCAGCGCAACAGGGAGGGGGTACATGAACACTGAAGCTTTCTTT; cdr3_aa: CASSATGRGYMNTEAFF